This TCR beta chain was obtained from a study of CD8 T cells in ankylosing spondylitis (dated by TCRdb to between 2016 and 2019). As for the study more broadly: T cell receptor beta repertoires were profiled in healthy donors and ankylosing spondylitis patients so that disease-linked TCR variants could be found. The full study cohort comprised approximately 23 ankylosing spondylitis patients and 85 to 120 healthy donors. Samples of peripheral blood were taken, and for ankylosing spondylitis patients, synovial fluid was collected as well.

The run used an Illumina HiSeq 2500. Quantitative 5'-RACE with molecular barcodes was the method used to prepare the TCR beta libraries. In the authors' own workflow: To identify disease-linked TCR variants, a new computational method was used, one built on a probabilistic model of VDJ rearrangement. TCRdb redid the processing of the public reads, applying fastp at Q25 and MiXCR, and retained in-frame beta chains. Merged by CDR3 protein, the rows form single entries marked with the most common genes and DNA. TCRdb, not the original authors, processed these V and J calls. Recorded for this sample are 150,000 or so distinct CDR3 sequences; under 35% of them occurred a single time. Clones ranked in the top ten supply about 6.3% of the sample. Synovial fluid samples and blood samples obtained from the same ankylosing spondylitis patients were matched. As for this clonotype: There is no known antigen for this receptor. Base quality data are lacking; no much larger clone is found one base away.

The CDR3, from cysteine to phenylalanine, totals 12 residues. Here the CDR3 DNA is all that survives: 36 bases in frame from base 1. Looking up the germline V gene yields CDR1 SQVTM and CDR2 ANQGSEA. V sheds 5 bases and J sheds 5 bases, leaving 10 bases between their ends. What the study reported, not specific to this receptor: A TCR beta motif made up of fewer than 10 highly homologous amino acid variants appeared to be characteristic of blood from ankylosing spondylitis patients. The disease-linked clones had a CD8+ phenotype and were found at relatively low frequencies in peripheral blood. According to the report, matched synovial fluid samples from ankylosing spondylitis patients were significantly enriched for the disease-linked clones. Some motif variants had previously been reported in the synovial fluid and blood of reactive arthritis patients, which suggests shared mechanisms of disease initiation.

The sequenced sample was synovial fluid, either unsorted or a sorted T cell fraction (not recorded which). The rearrangement joined TRBV29-1 to TRBJ2-1; no D segment can be confidently identified. The sequence was collected from a male donor with ankylosing spondylitis. The CDR3 reads as follows: CSVQRINNEQFF. The nucleotides read TGCAGCGTTCAACGTATAAACAATGAGCAGTTCTTC.